These 9 T cell receptor beta chains came from one sample sequenced in a study of cytomegalovirus exposure and HLA in healthy donors. Researchers ran the PCR with 60 Vbeta and 13 Jbeta primers. Using immunoSEQ multiplex PCR, the repertoire was profiled, and TCRdb retains in-frame clones only, with some absent. The sample records 100,000 to 150,000 clones, over 65% being singletons. Sequencing input: PBMCs. Receptors were obtained from a man aged 30 to 39 in good health and CMV-seropositive.

The J gene is TRBJ2-3, the V gene TRBV15, with D tentatively TRBD1 (6 bases). CDR1 is LNHNV and CDR2 is YYDKDF in the germline V gene (reference sequence). The V end was cut by 5 bases, the J end by 4 bases, with 13 bases between. The CDR3 runs to 14 residues. CDR3 coding DNA: TGTGCCACCAGCCTGGCAGGGGAATCAGATACGCAGTATTTT. Translating gives CATSLAGESDTQYF.

This chain's CDR3 is CASSARQGPHTGELFF. The CDR3 DNA reads TGCGCCAGCAGCGCTCGACAGGGACCCCACACCGGGGAGCTGTTTTTT. The chain links TRBV4-3 to TRBJ2-2; 7 bases align to TRBD1. V lost 5 bases and J lost 3; bases outside the gene matches: 9. The length of the CDR3 is 16 residues. Germline V lookup: CDR1 LGHNA, CDR2 YSLEER.

This clone has a handful of counts. The chain uses TRBV7-8 and TRBJ2-2; tentatively, D is TRBD2 (5 bases). From germline, CDR1 is SGHVS and CDR2 FQNEAQ. Trimming cost V 5 bases and J 6 bases, with 7 bases left between them. The CDR3 runs to 12 residues. CDR3 sequence reads: CASSQRAGELFF. The CDR3 nucleotides are TGTGCCAGCAGCCAGAGGGCCGGGGAGCTGTTTTTT. Variable domain in full (rest from reference TRBV7-8 and TRBJ2-2): GAGVSQSPRYKVAKRGQDVALRCDPISGHVSLFWYQQALGQGPEFLTYFQNEAQLDKSGLPSDRFFAERPEGSVSTLKIQRTQQEDSAVYLCASSQRAGELFFGEGSRLTVL.

V is TRBV9 and J is TRBJ2-7; 8 positions agree with TRBD2. The CDR3 consists of 15 residues. From germline, CDR1 is SGDLS and CDR2 YYNGEE. Trimming at V came to 4 bases and at J to 2 bases, leaving 8 bases not matched to a gene. CDR3 residues: CASSPREGQTYEQYF. In nucleotides, the CDR3 is TGTGCCAGCAGCCCCCGGGAGGGCCAGACCTACGAGCAGTACTTC.

The chain combines TRBV7-9 with TRBJ2-7, with 11 bases lining up with TRBD1. The CDR3 extends over 14 amino acids. Germline assignment: CDR1 SEHNR and CDR2 FQNEAQ (reference sequence). Unmatched junction bases numbered 5, after V lost 3 bases and J lost 7 bases. CDR3 DNA sequence: TGTGCCAGCAGCTTCGGACAGGGGGCGCGGGAGCAGTACTTC. It specifies CASSFGQGAREQYF.

This clone was seen once. The chain has TRBV7-8 and TRBJ2-3; 7 positions agree with TRBD2. CDR3 size: 16 residues. Trimming removed 5 bases from V and 4 bases from J; junction bases left unmatched: 12. The germline V gene encodes CDR1 SGHVS and CDR2 FQNEAQ. The CDR3 here is CASSRALGRAPDTQYF. DNA for the CDR3: TGTGCCAGCAGCAGGGCGCTAGGGAGGGCCCCAGATACGCAGTATTTT.

The V and J genes are TRBV30 and TRBJ2-1; 9 bases align to TRBD2. Trimming cost V 3 bases and J 7 bases; bases outside gene matches: 10. The CDR3 consists of 15 residues. Germline values: CDR1 GTSNPN, CDR2 SVGIG (reference sequence). CDR3 coding DNA: TGTGCCTGGAGCGCGGGACTAGCTCCTGGGAATGAGCAGTTCTTC. Protein product: CAWSAGLAPGNEQFF.

The chain links TRBV11-1 to TRBJ2-1, with 14 bases aligning to TRBD2. This CDR3 has 17 amino acids. Germline trimming cut 2 bases from V and 8 bases from J; bases unmatched to any gene: 8. The germline V gene has CDR1 SGHAT and CDR2 FQDESV (reference sequence). The DNA for the CDR3 is TGTGCCAGCAGCTTAAGGACTAGCGGGAGGAGGGGAGATGAGCAGTTCTTC. Amino acid sequence: CASSLRTSGRRGDEQFF.

On this clone itself: The junction shows a germline mismatch at one end, possibly a read error. Other DNA sequences from this sample encode an identical CDR3 as well. The CDR3 DNA sequence: TGTGCCAGCAGTGAGTCACTAGCGGGAGCCCTCCTCGACGAGCAGTACTTT. It encodes CASSESLAGALLDEQYF. The rearrangement joins TRBV6-1 to TRBJ2-7; 11 positions match TRBD2. The CDR3 consists of 17 residues. Per germline, CDR1 MNHNS and CDR2 SASEGT.